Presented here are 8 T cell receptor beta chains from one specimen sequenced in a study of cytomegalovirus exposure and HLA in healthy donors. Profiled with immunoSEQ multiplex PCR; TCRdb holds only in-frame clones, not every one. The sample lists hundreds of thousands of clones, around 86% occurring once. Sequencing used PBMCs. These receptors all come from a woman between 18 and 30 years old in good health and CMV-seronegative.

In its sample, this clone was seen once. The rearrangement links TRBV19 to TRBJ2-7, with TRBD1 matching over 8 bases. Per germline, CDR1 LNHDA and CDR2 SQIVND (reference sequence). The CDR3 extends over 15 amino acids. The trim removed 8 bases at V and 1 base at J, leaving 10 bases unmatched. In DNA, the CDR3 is TGTGCCAGTTCCCCGAGGACAGGGATATCCTACGAGCAGTACTTC. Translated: CASSPRTGISYEQYF. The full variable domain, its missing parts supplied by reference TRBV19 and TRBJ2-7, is DGGITQSPKYLFRKEGQNVTLSCEQNLNHDAMYWYRQDPGQGLRLIYYSQIVNDFQKGDIAEGYSVSREKKESFPLTVTSAQKNPTAFYLCASSPRTGISYEQYFGPGTRLTVT.

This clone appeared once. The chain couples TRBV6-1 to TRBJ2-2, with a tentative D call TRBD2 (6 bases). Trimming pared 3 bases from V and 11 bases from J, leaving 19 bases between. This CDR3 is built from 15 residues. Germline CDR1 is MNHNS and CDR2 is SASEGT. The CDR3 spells CASSDLGTFRSELFF. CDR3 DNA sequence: TGTGCCAGCAGTGACCTTGGGACTTTCCGCTCAGAGCTGTTTTTT.

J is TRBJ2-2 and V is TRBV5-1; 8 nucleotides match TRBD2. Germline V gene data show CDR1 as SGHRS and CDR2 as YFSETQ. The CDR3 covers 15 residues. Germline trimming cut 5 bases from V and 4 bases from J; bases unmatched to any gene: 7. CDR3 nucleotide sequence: TGCGCCAGCAGTTCGGGACTAGTTATCACCGGGGAGCTGTTTTTT. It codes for CASSSGLVITGELFF. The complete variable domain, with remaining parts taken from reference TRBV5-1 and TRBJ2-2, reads KAGVTQTPRYLIKTRGQQVTLSCSPISGHRSVSWYQQTPGQGLQFLFEYFSETQRNKGNFPGRFSGRQFSNSRSEMNVSTLELGDSALYLCASSSGLVITGELFFGEGSRLTVL.

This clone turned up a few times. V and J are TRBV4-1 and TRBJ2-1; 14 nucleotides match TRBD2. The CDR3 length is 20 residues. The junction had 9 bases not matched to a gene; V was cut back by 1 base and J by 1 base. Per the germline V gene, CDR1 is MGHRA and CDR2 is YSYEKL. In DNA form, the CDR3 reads TGCGCCAGCAGCCAAGGTCGACTAGCGGGAGGGCCTAGGTCCTACAATGAGCAGTTCTTC. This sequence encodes CASSQGRLAGGPRSYNEQFF.

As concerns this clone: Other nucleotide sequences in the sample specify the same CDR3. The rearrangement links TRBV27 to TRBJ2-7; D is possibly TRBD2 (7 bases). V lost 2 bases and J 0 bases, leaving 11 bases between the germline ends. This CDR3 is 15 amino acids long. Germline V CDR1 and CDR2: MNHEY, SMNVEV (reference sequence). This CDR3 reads CASSLAGASSYEQYF. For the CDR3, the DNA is TGTGCCAGCAGTTTAGCGGGGGCTTCCTCCTACGAGCAGTACTTC.

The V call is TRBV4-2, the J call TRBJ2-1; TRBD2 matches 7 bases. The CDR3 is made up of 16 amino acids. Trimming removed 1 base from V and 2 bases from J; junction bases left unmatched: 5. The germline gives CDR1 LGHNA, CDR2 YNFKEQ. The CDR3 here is CASSQGAGVTYNEQFF. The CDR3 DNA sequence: TGTGCCAGCAGCCAAGGGGCGGGAGTCACCTACAATGAGCAGTTCTTC.

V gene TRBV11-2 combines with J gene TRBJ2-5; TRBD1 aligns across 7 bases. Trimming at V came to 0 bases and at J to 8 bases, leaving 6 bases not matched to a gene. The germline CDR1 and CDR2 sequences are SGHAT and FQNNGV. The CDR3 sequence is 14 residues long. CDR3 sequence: CASSLEGTAVTQYF. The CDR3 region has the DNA TGTGCCAGCAGCTTAGAAGGGACAGCCGTTACCCAGTACTTC.

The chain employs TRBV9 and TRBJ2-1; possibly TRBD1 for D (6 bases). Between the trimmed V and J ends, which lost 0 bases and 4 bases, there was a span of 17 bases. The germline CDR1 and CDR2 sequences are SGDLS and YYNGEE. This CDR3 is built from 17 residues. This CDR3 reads CASSVAGGQYLYNEQFF. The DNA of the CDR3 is TGTGCCAGCAGCGTAGCTGGTGGACAGTACCTGTACAATGAGCAGTTCTTC. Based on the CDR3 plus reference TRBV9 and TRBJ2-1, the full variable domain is DSGVTQTPKHLITATGQRVTLRCSPRSGDLSVYWYQQSLDQGLQFLIQYYNGEERAKGNILERFSAQQFPDLHSELNLSSLELGDSALYFCASSVAGGQYLYNEQFFGPGTRLTVL.